Presented here are 32 T cell receptor beta chains from one specimen sequenced in a study of T cell responses to AZD1222 COVID-19 vaccine. Method: immunoSEQ multiplex PCR; TCRdb's copy keeps in-frame clones and lacks some. The repertoire consists of 85,000 to 120,000 clones, with roughly 88% occurring once and the leading ten covering over 4.5%. This material consisted of peripheral blood, taken on day 0 of AZD1222 vaccination. Receptors were obtained from an adult in good health.

V is TRBV14 and J is TRBJ2-3; a possible D gene is TRBD2 (6 bases). The germline V gene has CDR1 SGHDN and CDR2 FVKESK. The CDR3 has 13 residues. V lost 4 bases, J lost 7 bases, and 12 bases lay in between. CDR3 in amino acids: CASSLGTRYTQYF. CDR3 in DNA: TGTGCCAGCAGCCTCGGGACTCGTTATACGCAGTATTTT.

This chain connects TRBV10-1 to TRBJ2-1; D is perhaps TRBD2 (6 bases). In germline, CDR1 is WNHNN, CDR2 SYGVQD (reference sequence). With 5 bases removed from V and 6 bases from J, the gap between germline ends came to 11 bases. CDR3 length: 13 residues. The DNA of the CDR3 is TGCGCCAGCAGTCAGCGGGCAACCAATGAGCAGTTCTTC. Protein product: CASSQRATNEQFF.

The rearrangement uses TRBV24-1 and TRBJ2-3; 7 bases agree with TRBD2. Germline V gene data show CDR1 as KGHDR and CDR2 as SFDVKD. The CDR3 runs 14 residues. The V segment lost 12 bases and the J segment 2 bases; nucleotides outside the gene matches: 10. CDR3 sequence reads: CASQRDGTTDTQYF. Written as DNA, the CDR3 is TGTGCCTCCCAGCGGGACGGAACCACAGATACGCAGTATTTT.

This chain links TRBV24-1 with TRBJ2-3; 8 bases are a match to TRBD1. The V segment lost 9 bases and the J segment 5 bases; nucleotides outside the gene matches: 3. Germline-derived CDR1 and CDR2 are KGHDR and SFDVKD. CDR3 length equals 12 residues. In nucleotides, the CDR3 is TGTGCCACCGGGACAGGAGGAGATACGCAGTATTTT. It is translated as CATGTGGDTQYF.

V is TRBV10-2 and J is TRBJ1-6, with 7 bases fitting TRBD1. This CDR3 contains 14 residues. CDR1 and CDR2 (germline): WSHSY, SAAADI. J was trimmed by 5 bases and V by 8 bases; bases with no gene match: 6. The CDR3 region is CASRRQGHNSPLHF. The CDR3, as DNA: TGCGCCAGCCGTAGACAGGGCCATAATTCACCCCTCCACTTT.

The V call is TRBV10-1, the J call TRBJ2-2; D not resolved. The CDR3 extends over 13 amino acids. V gave up 4 bases and J gave up 5 bases, with 8 bases separating them. CDR1 and CDR2 from the germline V gene are WNHNN and SYGVQD (reference sequence). DNA of the CDR3: TGCGCCAGCAGTGGAGACACAACCGGGGAGCTGTTTTTT. It translates to CASSGDTTGELFF.

The chain links TRBV5-1 to TRBJ1-2, with 8 bases that match TRBD1. This CDR3 spans 13 amino acids. Unmatched junction bases numbered 3, after V lost 3 bases and J lost 5 bases. Germline CDR1 and CDR2: SGHRS and YFSETQ. The CDR3 DNA is TGCGCCAGCAGCTCTAGGACAGGGTATGGCTACACCTTC. It translates to CASSSRTGYGYTF.

This chain joins TRBV14 and TRBJ2-7; D is undetermined. Trimming removed 4 bases from V and 3 bases from J, with 7 bases in between. CDR3 length equals 12 residues. Germline assignment: CDR1 SGHDN and CDR2 FVKESK. The CDR3 sequence: CASSRNLYEQYF. The CDR3 coding sequence is TGTGCCAGCAGCCGGAACCTCTACGAGCAGTACTTC.

The chain carries TRBV14 and TRBJ1-1; D is ambiguous. Per the germline V gene, CDR1 is SGHDN and CDR2 is FVKESK. The CDR3 covers 12 residues. V lost 1 base to trimming and J lost 10 bases, with 10 bases between them. The CDR3 reads CASSQGPRAAFF. The CDR3 DNA reads as TGTGCCAGCAGCCAAGGACCGCGTGCAGCTTTCTTT.

This clone was observed once. The V call is TRBV19, the J call TRBJ1-2; D not resolved. CDR1 is LNHDA and CDR2 is SQIVND in the germline V gene (reference sequence). The V end lost 3 bases, the J end lost 5 bases, and 10 bases lay between the germline ends. The CDR3 is 13 amino acids. CDR3 amino acids: CASSMTELYGYTF. As DNA, the CDR3 is TGTGCCAGTAGTATGACCGAATTGTATGGCTACACCTTC.

V usage is TRBV28 and J usage is TRBJ2-7, with D possibly being TRBD2 (6 bases). The CDR3 contains 13 residues. Germline CDR1 and CDR2: MDHEN and SYDVKM. Between the trimmed V and J ends, which lost 3 bases and 5 bases, there was a span of 11 bases. CDR3 amino acids: CASSFSRGNEQYF. The CDR3 region has the DNA TGTGCCAGCAGTTTTTCTCGGGGGAACGAGCAGTACTTC.

The rearrangement uses TRBV12-5 and TRBJ1-2; D may be TRBD1 (5 bases). The CDR3 spans 13 residues. Germline CDR1 LGHNT, CDR2 FRNRAP. V lost 0 bases and J lost 3, with 5 bases in between. CDR3 in amino acids: CASGLVGDYGYTF. In nucleotides, the CDR3 is TGTGCTAGTGGTTTGGTAGGGGACTATGGCTACACCTTC.

The chain is built from TRBV7-3 and TRBJ1-2, with 8 bases fitting TRBD1. Germline V gene sequence: CDR1 SGHTA, CDR2 FQGTGA. The V gene end was trimmed by 2 bases and the J gene end by 5 bases; junction bases not matched to a gene: 1. The CDR3 has 13 residues. The CDR3 protein is CASSLDRGYGYTF. The CDR3 DNA follows: TGTGCCAGCAGCTTAGACAGGGGTTATGGCTACACCTTC.

This sequence joins TRBV10-3 and TRBJ1-1; D unresolved. Between the trimmed V and J ends, which lost 2 bases and 1 base, there was a span of 2 bases. CDR1 and CDR2 (germline): ENHRY, SYGVKD. The CDR3 is 12 residues long. The CDR3 bases are TGTGCCATCAGTGAGAGGAACACTGAAGCTTTCTTT. Protein sequence: CAISERNTEAFF.

The chain joins TRBV7-9 to TRBJ2-7, with 7 bases aligning to TRBD1. V shed 3 bases, J shed 1 base, and the junction held 3 bases outside the gene matches. The CDR3 has 14 amino acids. Germline CDR1 SEHNR, CDR2 FQNEAQ (reference sequence). CDR3 coding DNA: TGTGCCAGCAGCTTGGACAGGCGGTCCTACGAGCAGTACTTC. This codes for CASSLDRRSYEQYF.

The V and J genes are TRBV15 and TRBJ2-1, with D unresolved. Germline CDR1 and CDR2: LNHNV and YYDKDF (reference sequence). V dropped 9 bases and J dropped 2 bases, with 14 bases sitting between them. The CDR3 totals 14 residues. The CDR3 region is CATKRQTAYNEQFF. CDR3 nucleotides: TGTGCCACAAAACGTCAGACCGCCTACAATGAGCAGTTCTTC.

V and J are TRBV7-9 and TRBJ1-1; D unresolved. The germline gives CDR1 SEHNR, CDR2 FQNEAQ (reference sequence). This CDR3 has 13 residues. Trimming took off 8 bases at V and 4 bases at J, with 14 bases between the two ends. CDR3 sequence: CASCPTKGTEAFF. The CDR3 nucleotides are TGTGCCAGCTGCCCAACGAAGGGCACTGAAGCTTTCTTT. Full variable domain (outside the CDR3, taken from reference TRBV7-9 and TRBJ1-1): DTGVSQNPRHKITKRGQNVTFRCDPISEHNRLYWYRQTLGQGPEFLTYFQNEAQLEKSRLLSDRFSAERPKGSFSTLEIQRTEQGDSAMYLCASCPTKGTEAFFGQGTRLTVV.

V gene TRBV21-1 combines with J gene TRBJ2-5; TRBD1 was called by the table and not checked on the DNA. TRBV21-1 counts as a pseudogene. The CDR3 is 13 residues long. The CDR3 reads CASSKFRGETQYF. CDR3 DNA: TGTGCCAGCAGCAAATTTAGGGGGGAGACCCAGTACTTC.

V gene TRBV23-1 combines with J gene TRBJ2-2, with a weak D call TRBD1 (6 bases). TRBV23-1 is identified as an open reading frame with a role that is uncertain. The CDR3 is 15 residues long. Trimming shortened V by 7 bases and J by 4 bases, and 16 bases separated the two germline ends. The CDR3 DNA is TGCGCCAGCACCTCCGGGACACCTCGCACCGGGGAGCTGTTTTTT. It translates to CASTSGTPRTGELFF.

The rearrangement joins TRBV3-1 (or the pseudogene TRBV3-2) to TRBJ1-2; 8 positions match TRBD1. V lost 3 bases and J lost 3; bases outside the gene matches: 6. CDR3 length equals 15 residues. Looked up from germline, CDR1 is LGHDT and CDR2 is YNNKEL (reference sequence). The CDR3 DNA sequence: TGTGCCAGCAGCCAGCAGGGGGCTCCGGACTATGGCTACACCTTC. Its translation is CASSQQGAPDYGYTF.

The chain recombines TRBV7-9 with TRBJ1-1; TRBD1 might be the D (6 bases). CDR3 length: 15 residues. V lost 4 bases to trimming and J lost 1 base, with 13 bases between them. Germline V gives CDR1 SEHNR, CDR2 FQNEAQ (reference sequence). The CDR3 loop reads CASSSQGGANTEAFF. The DNA of the CDR3 is TGTGCCAGCAGCTCCCAAGGGGGGGCGAACACTGAAGCTTTCTTT.

The J gene is TRBJ2-3, the V gene TRBV6-2 or TRBV6-3; 13 nucleotides agree with TRBD2. The CDR3 covers 16 residues. Germline CDR1 MNHEY, CDR2 SVGEGT. Trimming took 5 bases from V and 1 from J; bases not matched to a gene: 3. CDR3 sequence (DNA): TGTGCCAGCAGTACCGGACTAGCGGGAGGCACAGATACGCAGTATTTT. It is translated as CASSTGLAGGTDTQYF.

The CDR3 DNA reads as TGCGCCAGCAGCCAAGGGGGGGGACTAGCGGGCACCGGGGAGCTGTTTTTT. Translated: CASSQGGGLAGTGELFF. This chain uses TRBV4-3 with TRBJ2-2; 12 nucleotides line up with TRBD2. V lost 1 base to trimming and J lost 4 bases; unmatched junction nucleotides: 4. Germline V CDR1 and CDR2: LGHNA, YSLEER. This CDR3 contains 17 residues.

V and J are TRBV28 and TRBJ1-2, with D hard to call. V was cut by 5 bases and J by 2 bases, with 9 bases left in between. This CDR3 region has 13 residues. From germline, CDR1 is MDHEN and CDR2 SYDVKM. DNA of the CDR3: TGTGCCAGCAGTCCCTCGCTCAACTATGGCTACACCTTC. Encoded protein: CASSPSLNYGYTF.

CDR3 coding DNA: TGTGCCACCAGTTTAAGCACCGGGGAGCTGTTTTTT. Translated, it gives CATSLSTGELFF. The chain combines TRBV24-1 with TRBJ2-2; no clear D gene. Trimming stripped 6 bases from V and 4 bases from J, with 5 bases between. CDR1 is KGHDR and CDR2 is SFDVKD in the germline V gene. The CDR3 runs 12 residues.

The chain carries TRBV7-9 and TRBJ2-7; 13 positions match TRBD2. Germline CDR1 SEHNR, CDR2 FQNEAQ (reference sequence). V lost 5 bases to trimming and J lost 3 bases; unmatched junction nucleotides: 7. CDR3 length: 16 residues. For the CDR3, the DNA is TGTGCCAGCAGCACGACTAGCGGGAGGCTCAGCTACGAGCAGTACTTC. It is translated as CASSTTSGRLSYEQYF.

The J gene is TRBJ2-7, the V gene TRBV25-1; possibly TRBD2 for D (6 bases). With 7 bases removed from V and 5 bases from J, the gap between germline ends came to 18 bases. The V gene's germline CDR1 is MGHDK and CDR2 SYGVNS. The CDR3 is made up of 14 amino acids. The CDR3 reads CASTPAGRLHEQYF. For the CDR3, the DNA is TGTGCCAGCACCCCCGCGGGAAGATTACACGAGCAGTACTTC.

J is TRBJ2-1 and V is TRBV5-1; D is possibly TRBD1 (6 bases). This CDR3 comprises 16 residues. From germline, CDR1 is SGHRS and CDR2 YFSETQ. V lost 7 bases to trimming and J lost 0 bases, with 17 bases between them. DNA for the CDR3: TGCGCCAGCGCCCCAGGGGCGGGCCTCTCCTACAATGAGCAGTTCTTC. Residues: CASAPGAGLSYNEQFF.

The rearrangement uses TRBV6-2 or TRBV6-3 and TRBJ1-5; a weak D match, TRBD1 (6 bases). This CDR3 comprises 18 residues. The V end lost 2 bases, the J end lost 1 base, and 18 bases lay between the germline ends. CDR1 is MNHEY and CDR2 is SVGEGT in the germline V gene. CDR3 sequence (DNA): TGTGCCAGCAGTTACGGGCTCTGGGGGGCACGGAGCAATCAGCCCCAGCATTTT. Translation: CASSYGLWGARSNQPQHF.

The chain employs TRBV6-5 and TRBJ1-3; tentatively, D is TRBD1 (5 bases). The germline V gene encodes CDR1 MNHEY and CDR2 SVGAGI. Trimming removed 6 bases from V and 4 bases from J, with 16 bases in between. The CDR3 spans 15 residues. The CDR3 sequence: CASSPTGTGGNTIYF. The CDR3, as DNA: TGTGCCAGCAGCCCGACCGGGACGGGAGGAAACACCATATATTTT.

The gene calls are TRBV5-1 and TRBJ2-7, with D perhaps TRBD2 (7 bases). CDR3 length equals 16 residues. Trimming cost V 4 bases and J 3 bases, with 20 bases left between them. CDR1 and CDR2 (germline): SGHRS, YFSETQ. Written as DNA, the CDR3 is TGCGCCAGCAGCCACCTAGAGGGGGGGAGAGGCTACGAGCAGTACTTC. Protein: CASSHLEGGRGYEQYF.

The gene calls are TRBV5-1 and TRBJ2-7; maybe TRBD1 (5 bases). The germline CDR1 and CDR2 sequences are SGHRS and YFSETQ. The CDR3 has 13 residues. The germline V and J ends were trimmed by 4 bases and 5 bases, with 13 bases remaining between them. In DNA, the CDR3 is TGCGCCAGCAGCCCCTACGACAGAGACGAGCAGTACTTC. This sequence encodes CASSPYDRDEQYF.